This TCR beta chain emerged from a study of cytomegalovirus exposure and HLA in healthy donors. Notes on the study in general: Association with HLA alleles at 0.05 false discovery rate was found for 16,951 TCR beta sequences in a later analysis. There were about 160 TCR beta chains listed as cytomegalovirus-associated.

PCR used 60 Vbeta primers and 13 Jbeta primers. TCRdb keeps only in-frame clones here, not all; method: immunoSEQ multiplex PCR. The sample includes 150,000 to 200,000 clones, 81% seen only once; the top ten take 13%. For this clone: The target antigen is unknown.

V lost 4 bases, J lost 3 bases, and 2 bases stayed unmatched. The CDR3 spans 13 residues. The germline gives CDR1 SQVTM, CDR2 ANQGSEA. Sequencing input: PBMCs. The chain combines TRBV29-1 with TRBJ2-1, with TRBD2 matching 8 bases. The receptor was isolated from a woman aged 50 to 65 in good health and CMV-seronegative. CDR3 protein: CSVATSVYNEQFF. CDR3 sequence (DNA): TGCAGCGTTGCGACTAGCGTCTACAATGAGCAGTTCTTC.